The next 16 T cell receptor beta chains were all read from a single sample in a study of a mutant IDH1 vaccine in newly diagnosed glioma. The time point denotes: week 35, safety follow-up. Vaccination used 300 ug of mutant IDH1 20-mer peptide per dose, with topical imiquimod. For these TCRs, the target antigens are not known. Generated by immunoSEQ multiplex PCR, the TCRdb table keeps only in-frame clones and is missing some. The data show tens of thousands of clones, with around 85% seen just once and roughly 1.6% held by the top ten. This specimen consisted of PBMCs, obtained from a glioma patient whose treatment included an IDH1 peptide vaccine. These receptors were collected from a man between 40 and 49 years old with glioma.

The V and J genes are TRBV15 and TRBJ2-7, with 10 bases aligning to TRBD2. CDR1 and CDR2 (germline): LNHNV, YYDKDF (reference sequence). With 0 bases clipped from V and 4 bases from J, the junction kept 0 bases outside the gene matches. The CDR3 is 14 amino acids. Written as DNA, the CDR3 is TGTGCCACCAGCAGAGAGACTAGCGGGTACGAGCAGTACTTC. It codes for CATSRETSGYEQYF.

The CDR3 region has the DNA TGTGCCAGCAGCGGGGACAGGCACTACGAGCAGTACTTC. It is translated as CASSGDRHYEQYF. The chain couples TRBV7-2 to TRBJ2-7; TRBD1 matches at 8 bases. V dropped 5 bases and J dropped 3; count of bases not matched to a gene: 3. The CDR3 extends over 13 amino acids. The germline V gene encodes CDR1 SGHTA and CDR2 FQGNSA.

This clone was observed a single time. V is TRBV2 and J is TRBJ2-7; D unresolved. CDR1 and CDR2 from the germline V gene are SNHLY and FYNNEI. Between the trimmed V and J ends, which lost 5 bases and 0 bases, there was a span of 11 bases. The CDR3 consists of 14 residues. This CDR3 is CASSTFRSSYEQYF. The CDR3 coding sequence is TGTGCCAGCAGTACTTTCAGGAGCTCCTACGAGCAGTACTTC. The full variable domain, completed using reference TRBV2 and TRBJ2-7, is EPEVTQTPSHQVTQMGQEVILRCVPISNHLYFYWYRQILGQKVEFLVSFYNNEISEKSEIFDDQFSVERPDGSNFTLKIRSTKLEDSAMYFCASSTFRSSYEQYFGPGTRLTVT.

V gene TRBV10-3 combines with J gene TRBJ1-5; D is perhaps TRBD1 (6 bases). V dropped 0 bases and J dropped 6 bases, with 12 bases sitting between them. The germline CDR1 and CDR2 sequences are ENHRY and SYGVKD. CDR3 length equals 15 residues. The DNA of the CDR3 is TGTGCCATCAGTGAGTCAGGGGGAAGGGCTCAGCCCCAGCATTTT. As protein: CAISESGGRAQPQHF.

The rearrangement links TRBV6-6 to TRBJ1-2, with TRBD1 matching over 7 bases. Germline-derived CDR1 and CDR2 are MNHNY and SVGAGI (reference sequence). V shed 4 bases, J shed 1 base, and the junction held 6 bases outside the gene matches. The CDR3 has 15 residues. In DNA, the CDR3 is TGTGCCAGCAGTTTCCTCAGGGGGAGTAACTATGGCTACACCTTC. As protein: CASSFLRGSNYGYTF.

The gene calls are TRBV4-2 and TRBJ2-3, with 7 bases lining up with TRBD2. This CDR3 is built from 16 residues. V was clipped by 4 bases and J by 3 bases; unmatched bases: 10. CDR1 LGHNA and CDR2 YNFKEQ come from the germline V gene. The CDR3 nucleotides read TGTGCCAGCAGCCTACTTAAAGGGGAGGGGACAGATACGCAGTATTTT. Translated, it gives CASSLLKGEGTDTQYF.

As DNA, the CDR3 is TGTGCCAGCAGCTTGGGGGGAGAAGGGACCCAGTACTTC. As protein: CASSLGGEGTQYF. This chain links TRBV7-9 with TRBJ2-5; D is possibly TRBD2 (6 bases). The V end lost 3 bases, the J end lost 7 bases, and 12 bases lay between the germline ends. CDR1 SEHNR and CDR2 FQNEAQ come from the germline V gene (reference sequence). This CDR3 is 13 amino acids long.

This clone appeared once. The chain uses TRBV19 and TRBJ2-7, with D tentatively TRBD2 (6 bases). The germline V and J ends were trimmed by 3 bases and 3 bases, with 18 bases remaining between them. Germline assignment: CDR1 LNHDA and CDR2 SQIVND (reference sequence). The length of the CDR3 is 16 residues. In DNA form, the CDR3 reads TGTGCCAGTAGTATTAGCTGGGGAGGTCTTGACTACGAGCAGTACTTC. It codes for CASSISWGGLDYEQYF. Looking up the rest from reference TRBV19 and TRBJ2-7 gives the full variable domain: DGGITQSPKYLFRKEGQNVTLSCEQNLNHDAMYWYRQDPGQGLRLIYYSQIVNDFQKGDIAEGYSVSREKKESFPLTVTSAQKNPTAFYLCASSISWGGLDYEQYFGPGTRLTVT.

The J gene is TRBJ1-5, the V gene TRBV28; TRBD1 aligns across 8 bases. The CDR3 is 15 amino acids. CDR1 is MDHEN and CDR2 is SYDVKM in the germline V gene. Germline trimming cut 4 bases from V and 4 bases from J; bases unmatched to any gene: 6. CDR3 sequence: CASSYQQGGNQPQHF. The CDR3 nucleotides read TGTGCCAGCAGTTATCAACAGGGGGGAAATCAGCCCCAGCATTTT.

V usage is TRBV7-2 and J usage is TRBJ2-5; tentative D call: TRBD1 (6 bases). Looked up from germline, CDR1 is SGHTA and CDR2 is FQGNSA. The CDR3 is 14 amino acids. Trimming left V 5 bases short and J 3 bases short, with 13 bases between. The CDR3 DNA follows: TGTGCCAGCAGCCTCATCCAGGGGAAAGAGACCCAGTACTTC. It is translated as CASSLIQGKETQYF.

The rearrangement joins TRBV7-2 to TRBJ2-5; D is tentatively TRBD1 or TRBD2 (5 bases each). The CDR3 consists of 15 residues. Germline V gene lookup returns CDR1 SGHTA and CDR2 FQGNSA. V lost 5 bases, J lost 4 bases, and 17 bases lay in between. This CDR3 reads CASSPPRGVGETQYF. DNA of the CDR3: TGTGCCAGCAGCCCCCCGAGAGGGGTAGGAGAGACCCAGTACTTC.

The rearrangement uses TRBV19 and TRBJ1-3, with D maybe TRBD1 (5 bases). V gave up 2 bases and J gave up 1 base, with 12 bases separating them. This CDR3 region has 16 residues. Germline assignment: CDR1 LNHDA and CDR2 SQIVND (reference sequence). The CDR3, as DNA: TGTGCCAGTAGTATACCGACAGTTCGATCTGGAAACACCATATATTTT. Translation: CASSIPTVRSGNTIYF. The full variable domain, rest sourced from reference TRBV19 and TRBJ1-3, is DGGITQSPKYLFRKEGQNVTLSCEQNLNHDAMYWYRQDPGQGLRLIYYSQIVNDFQKGDIAEGYSVSREKKESFPLTVTSAQKNPTAFYLCASSIPTVRSGNTIYFGEGSWLTVV.

CDR3 sequence (DNA): TGCGCCAGCAGCTTGGTTGAAGGGCGAGAGACCCAGTACTTC. Its protein is CASSLVEGRETQYF. This chain uses TRBV5-1 with TRBJ2-5, with D uncertain. This CDR3 comprises 14 residues. Germline CDR1 and CDR2: SGHRS and YFSETQ. Trimming cost V 0 bases and J 4 bases, with 10 bases left between them.

The gene calls are TRBV6-4 and TRBJ2-3; D gene unclear. Trimming cost V 1 base and J 4 bases, with 3 bases left between them. Per the germline V gene, CDR1 is MRHNA and CDR2 is SNTAGT. CDR3 length equals 12 residues. The CDR3 loop is CASSDFSDTQYF. CDR3 nucleotide sequence: TGTGCCAGCAGTGACTTCTCAGATACGCAGTATTTT.

The chain combines TRBV18 with TRBJ2-5, with TRBD1 as a possible D gene (6 bases). CDR3 size: 14 residues. The ends were cut back, 6 bases at V and 4 bases at J, with 15 bases in the middle. Germline CDR1 reads KGHSH; CDR2 reads LQKENI. As DNA, the CDR3 is TGTGCCAGCTCCCCGGCAGGGGATGGAGAGACCCAGTACTTC. It is translated as CASSPAGDGETQYF.

The chain is built from TRBV4-1 and TRBJ2-7, with 7 nucleotides matching TRBD2. There are 15 residues in the CDR3. Unmatched junction bases numbered 7, after V lost 1 base and J lost 4 bases. Germline V gene lookup returns CDR1 MGHRA and CDR2 YSYEKL. The CDR3 DNA reads TGCGCCAGCAGCCAAGTTAGCCCTAGCGGTTACGAGCAGTACTTC. This gives the protein CASSQVSPSGYEQYF.